The 13 T cell receptor beta chains below were found in one sample sequenced in a study of T cell responses to AZD1222 COVID-19 vaccine. Sequencing was performed with immunoSEQ multiplex PCR; in TCRdb, only in-frame clones are kept and a portion is missing. The data show 150,000 to 190,000 clones, roughly nine tenths seen once. The sequences come from peripheral blood, collected on day 0 of AZD1222 vaccination. Receptor source: an adult in good health.

The chain employs TRBV28 and TRBJ2-5; D possibly matches TRBD1 or TRBD2 (7 bases each). CDR1 MDHEN and CDR2 SYDVKM come from the germline V gene. CDR3 size: 14 residues. V was clipped by 5 bases and J by 3 bases, with 13 bases between them. Here the CDR3 reads CASSIAGGEETQYF. CDR3 nucleotide sequence: TGTGCCAGCAGTATAGCAGGGGGGGAAGAGACCCAGTACTTC. The whole variable domain, filled in from reference TRBV28 and TRBJ2-5, reads DVKVTQSSRYLVKRTGEKVFLECVQDMDHENMFWYRQDPGLGLRLIYFSYDVKMKEKGDIPEGYSVSREKKERFSLILESASTNQTSMYLCASSIAGGEETQYFGPGTRLLVL.

This rearrangement joins TRBV28 to TRBJ1-2, with D possibly being TRBD1 (5 bases). The V end was cut by 8 bases, the J end by 4 bases, with 20 bases between. The germline V gene has CDR1 MDHEN and CDR2 SYDVKM. The CDR3 has 15 residues. The CDR3 DNA reads as TGTGCCAGCGGGCCTCCCGGGACTCACAGCTATGGCTACACCTTC. It specifies CASGPPGTHSYGYTF.

CDR3 region: CASSPQGKDQPQHF. The CDR3 DNA is TGTGCCAGCAGTCCACAGGGTAAGGACCAGCCCCAGCATTTT. The genes are TRBV6-5 and TRBJ1-5, with D perhaps TRBD1 (6 bases). The CDR3 is 14 residues long. V lost 5 bases, J lost 7 bases, and 15 bases lay in between. Germline V gene data show CDR1 as MNHEY and CDR2 as SVGAGI.

The chain uses TRBV7-9 and TRBJ1-6, with D perhaps matching TRBD1 (6 bases). CDR1 is SEHNR, CDR2 FQNEAQ, per germline (reference sequence). The CDR3 is 15 amino acids. V was clipped by 3 bases and J by 5 bases, with 11 bases between them. The CDR3 spells CASSLRQADNSPLHF. The CDR3 region has the DNA TGTGCCAGCAGCTTGAGACAGGCAGATAATTCACCCCTCCACTTT.

This clone showed up just a few times. This chain links TRBV5-6 with TRBJ2-7; 10 bases agree with TRBD2. Germline lookup yields CDR1 SGHDT and CDR2 YYEEEE. With 3 bases clipped from V and 6 bases from J, the junction kept 12 bases outside the gene matches. The length of the CDR3 is 16 residues. CDR3 sequence reads: CASSYVISGRLGEQYF. DNA for the CDR3: TGTGCCAGCAGCTATGTAATTAGCGGGAGGCTGGGCGAGCAGTACTTC.

This clone was recorded once. This rearrangement joins TRBV10-3 to TRBJ1-1, with D possibly TRBD1 on 6 matching bases. This CDR3 region has 12 residues. Trimming took off 4 bases at V and 7 bases at J, with 10 bases between the two ends. Germline V gene lookup returns CDR1 ENHRY and CDR2 SYGVKD. The CDR3 bases are TGTGCCATCAGTGGAGGACAGATTGAAGCTTTCTTT. Encoded protein: CAISGGQIEAFF.

The gene calls are TRBV28 and TRBJ1-5; unclear D gene. Trimming took off 6 bases at V and 1 base at J, with 16 bases between the two ends. The CDR3 has 16 residues. CDR1 is MDHEN and CDR2 is SYDVKM in the germline V gene. The CDR3 sequence: CASRPSAYRSNQPQHF. In DNA form, the CDR3 reads TGTGCCAGCAGACCTTCGGCCTACAGAAGCAATCAGCCCCAGCATTTT.

The chain has TRBV19 and TRBJ1-4; a possible D gene is TRBD1 (5 bases). V was clipped by 7 bases and J by 5 bases, with 14 bases between them. This CDR3 is 14 amino acids long. Looked up from germline, CDR1 is LNHDA and CDR2 is SQIVND (reference sequence). The CDR3 DNA is TGTGCCAGTACCACATGGGGGGGAAATGAAAAACTGTTTTTT. Amino acid sequence: CASTTWGGNEKLFF.

This sequence joins TRBV6-2 or TRBV6-3 and TRBJ1-5; the match to TRBD1 covers 9 bases. The CDR3 spans 15 residues. V lost 5 bases to trimming and J lost 4 bases; unmatched junction nucleotides: 6. CDR1 is MNHEY and CDR2 is SVGEGT in the germline V gene. DNA for the CDR3: TGTGCCAGCAGTAATGGACAGGGGATTAATCAGCCCCAGCATTTT. This translates into CASSNGQGINQPQHF.

The chain carries TRBV28 and TRBJ1-1, with D perhaps TRBD1 (6 bases). The CDR3 sequence is 14 residues long. Germline CDR1 is MDHEN and CDR2 is SYDVKM. V shed 5 bases and J shed 4 bases, with 14 bases lying between them. The CDR3 nucleotides read TGTGCCAGCAGTCCCACAGGGCCGCTCACTGAAGCTTTCTTT. Translation gives CASSPTGPLTEAFF. Looking up the rest from reference TRBV28 and TRBJ1-1 gives the full variable domain: DVKVTQSSRYLVKRTGEKVFLECVQDMDHENMFWYRQDPGLGLRLIYFSYDVKMKEKGDIPEGYSVSREKKERFSLILESASTNQTSMYLCASSPTGPLTEAFFGQGTRLTVV.

The V gene is TRBV25-1, the J gene TRBJ2-5, with TRBD2 matching over 7 bases. The CDR3 loop spans 12 amino acids. Trimming at V came to 8 bases and at J to 1 base, leaving 1 base not matched to a gene. CDR1 is MGHDK and CDR2 is SYGVNS in the germline V gene. DNA for the CDR3: TGTGCCAGCGGCGGGAGCCAAGAGACCCAGTACTTC. Its protein product is CASGGSQETQYF.

The rearrangement links TRBV4-1 to TRBJ2-2, with D possibly being TRBD2 (6 bases). Trimming removed 3 bases from V and 4 bases from J, with 12 bases in between. The length of the CDR3 is 15 residues. The germline gives CDR1 MGHRA, CDR2 YSYEKL. Written as DNA, the CDR3 is TGCGCCAGCAGCCAGATGCGGGGTTTCACCGGGGAGCTGTTTTTT. Its protein is CASSQMRGFTGELFF.

This clone was seen more than once but under ten times. The rearrangement links TRBV4-1 to TRBJ1-2, with 8 bases identical to TRBD1. V was pared by 3 bases and J by 4 bases, with 1 base of the junction left unmatched. The germline V gene encodes CDR1 MGHRA and CDR2 YSYEKL. The CDR3 covers 13 residues. DNA for the CDR3: TGCGCCAGCAGCCAGACAGGGGCCTATGGCTACACCTTC. It encodes CASSQTGAYGYTF.